This T cell receptor beta chain was identified in a study of CD8+ T cells in alopecia areata. Overall study context: Treated patients were given 5 to 10 mg oral tofacitinib twice daily. Overall study findings and caveats: Uncertainty about whether baseline CD8+ expansion is linked to response remains, with one nonresponder. Many expanded lesional clones persisted during tofacitinib (in both scalp and blood). Elevated clonality characterized lesional scalp relative to normal scalp, particularly in alopecia totalis/universalis.

The germline V and J ends were trimmed by 2 bases and 1 base, with 8 bases remaining between them. Germline CDR1 SEHNR, CDR2 FQNEAQ (reference sequence). The CDR3 contains 14 residues. Regarding this clone: The antigen remains unidentified.

Extracted RNA was reverse transcribed into cDNA, the sequencing template. Only in-frame clones appear in the TCRdb table, and some are missing; sequencing was by immunoSEQ multiplex PCR. Counted here are about 76,000 clones, about 71% occurring once; the ten biggest clones make up roughly a quarter. As for treatment: oral pan-JAK inhibitor, 5-10 mg twice daily. The V and J genes are TRBV7-9 and TRBJ2-5; D remains unclear. The clonotype originates from a human donor with alopecia areata. The sample in question was CD8+ T cells sorted from blood, obtained at week 24, from a patient treated with tofacitinib. The CDR3, as DNA: TGTGCCAGCAGCTTAAGTGCCAGCCAAGAGACCCAGTACTTC. This sequence encodes CASSLSASQETQYF.